This T cell receptor beta chain is drawn from a study of sequential checkpoint blockade in melanoma. Assay used: immunoSEQ multiplex PCR; TCRdb lists only in-frame clones, some missing. The sample lists more than 10,000 clones; 82% were seen once. Germline CDR1 and CDR2: SQVTM and ANQGSEA. The CDR3 contains 16 residues. Treatment given: randomized to nivolumab then ipilimumab (arm A) or the reverse (arm B). DNA-damaging chemotherapy had not been given to any patient beforehand. Live CD3+CD8+ CD19− CD56− cells were sorted from PBMCs. The TCR comes from a human donor with melanoma. J is TRBJ2-5 and V is TRBV29-1; tentatively, D is TRBD2 (5 bases). The DNA end is a closer match to TRBJ2-7, so the J assignment may be wrong. The sequences come from CD8+ T cells sorted from blood (inferred from file names), collected from a patient given nivolumab and ipilimumab in sequence. CDR3: CSVEFRGQDESYEQYF. CDR3 DNA sequence: TGCAGCGTTGAATTCCGAGGGCAGGACGAGAGCTACGAGCAGTACTTC.